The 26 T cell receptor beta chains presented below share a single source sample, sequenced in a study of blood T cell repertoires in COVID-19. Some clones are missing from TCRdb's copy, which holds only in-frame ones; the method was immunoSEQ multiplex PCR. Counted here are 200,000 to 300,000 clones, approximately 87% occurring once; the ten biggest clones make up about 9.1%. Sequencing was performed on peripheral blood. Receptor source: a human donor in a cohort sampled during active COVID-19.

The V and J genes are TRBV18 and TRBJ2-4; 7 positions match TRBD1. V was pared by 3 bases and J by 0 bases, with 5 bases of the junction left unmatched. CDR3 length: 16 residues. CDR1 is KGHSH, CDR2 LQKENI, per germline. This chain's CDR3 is CASSPLTGLAKNIQYF. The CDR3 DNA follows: TGTGCCAGCTCACCGTTGACAGGGCTAGCCAAAAACATTCAGTACTTC.

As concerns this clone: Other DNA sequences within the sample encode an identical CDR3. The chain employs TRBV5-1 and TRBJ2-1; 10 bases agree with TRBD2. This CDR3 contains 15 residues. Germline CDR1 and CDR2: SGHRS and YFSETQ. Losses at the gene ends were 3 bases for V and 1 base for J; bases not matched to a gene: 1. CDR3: CASSSAGGSYNEQFF. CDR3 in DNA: TGCGCCAGCAGCTCAGCGGGGGGGTCCTACAATGAGCAGTTCTTC.

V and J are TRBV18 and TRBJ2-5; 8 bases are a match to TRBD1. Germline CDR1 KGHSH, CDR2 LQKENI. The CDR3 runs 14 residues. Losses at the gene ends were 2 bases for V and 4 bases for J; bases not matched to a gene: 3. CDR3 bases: TGTGCCAGCTCACCAGATCAGGGGGCAGAGACCCAGTACTTC. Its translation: CASSPDQGAETQYF.

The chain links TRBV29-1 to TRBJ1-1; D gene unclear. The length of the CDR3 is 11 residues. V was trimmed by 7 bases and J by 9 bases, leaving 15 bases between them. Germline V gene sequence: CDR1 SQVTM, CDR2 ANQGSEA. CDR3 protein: CSADKLAQAFF. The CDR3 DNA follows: TGCAGCGCCGATAAGTTGGCCCAAGCTTTCTTT. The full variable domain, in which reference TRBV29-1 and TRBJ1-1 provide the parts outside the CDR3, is SAVISQKPSRDICQRGTSLTIQCQVDSQVTMMFWYRQQPGQSLTLIATANQGSEATYESGFVIDKFPISRPNLTFSTLTVSNMSPEDSSIYLCSADKLAQAFFGQGTRLTVV.

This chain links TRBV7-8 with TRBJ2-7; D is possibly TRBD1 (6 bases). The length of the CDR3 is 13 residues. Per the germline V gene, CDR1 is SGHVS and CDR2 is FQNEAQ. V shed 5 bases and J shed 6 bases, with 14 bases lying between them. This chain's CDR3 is CASSRGQPREQYF. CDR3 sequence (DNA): TGTGCCAGCAGCCGAGGACAGCCTCGCGAGCAGTACTTC.

The CDR3 DNA sequence: TGTGCCAGCAGCCAGAGAATTAGCGGGAGAGAAAACATTCAGTACTTC. Translated, it gives CASSQRISGRENIQYF. The V and J genes are TRBV3-1 (or the pseudogene TRBV3-2) and TRBJ2-4; 9 bases map to TRBD2. This CDR3 region has 16 residues. Losses at the gene ends were 3 bases for V and 5 bases for J; bases not matched to a gene: 8. In germline, CDR1 is LGHDT, CDR2 YNNKEL (reference sequence).

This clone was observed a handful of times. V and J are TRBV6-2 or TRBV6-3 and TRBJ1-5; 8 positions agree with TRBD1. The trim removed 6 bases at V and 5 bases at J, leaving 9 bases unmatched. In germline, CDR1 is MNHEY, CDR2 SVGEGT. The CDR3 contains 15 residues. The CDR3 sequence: CASSLGQAGDQPQHF. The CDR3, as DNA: TGTGCCAGCAGCCTGGGACAGGCGGGTGATCAGCCCCAGCATTTT.

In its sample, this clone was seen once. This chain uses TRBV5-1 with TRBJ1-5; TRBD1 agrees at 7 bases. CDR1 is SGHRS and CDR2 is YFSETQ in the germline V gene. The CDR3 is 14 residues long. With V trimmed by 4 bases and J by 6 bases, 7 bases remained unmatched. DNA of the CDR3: TGCGCCAGCAGCCTGGAAGGGGGCACTCAGCCCCAGCATTTT. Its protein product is CASSLEGGTQPQHF.

In DNA, the CDR3 is TGTGCCAGCAGCATACCTAGCGGGGTTGTAGCAGATACGCAGTATTTT. Translation: CASSIPSGVVADTQYF. The rearrangement links TRBV5-6 to TRBJ2-3; 9 nucleotides agree with TRBD2. V was clipped by 4 bases and J by 4 bases; unmatched bases: 10. The CDR3 runs to 16 residues. CDR1 and CDR2 from the germline V gene are SGHDT and YYEEEE.

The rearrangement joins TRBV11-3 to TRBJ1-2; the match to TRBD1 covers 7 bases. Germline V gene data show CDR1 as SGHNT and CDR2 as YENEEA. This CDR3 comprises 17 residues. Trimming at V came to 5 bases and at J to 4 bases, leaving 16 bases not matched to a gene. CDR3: CASSARYRQGVTYGYTF. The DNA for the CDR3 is TGTGCCAGCAGCGCGAGATATCGACAGGGAGTTACCTATGGCTACACCTTC.

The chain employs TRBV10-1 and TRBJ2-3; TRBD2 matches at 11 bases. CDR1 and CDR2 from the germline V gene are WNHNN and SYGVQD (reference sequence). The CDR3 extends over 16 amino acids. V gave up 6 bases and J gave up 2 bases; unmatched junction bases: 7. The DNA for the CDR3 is TGCGCCAGCAGCCCCCTGACTAGCGGGACCACAGATACGCAGTATTTT. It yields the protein CASSPLTSGTTDTQYF.

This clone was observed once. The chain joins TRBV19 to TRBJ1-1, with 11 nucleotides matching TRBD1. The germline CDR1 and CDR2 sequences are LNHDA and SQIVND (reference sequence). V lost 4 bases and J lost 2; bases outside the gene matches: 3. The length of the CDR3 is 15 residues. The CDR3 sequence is CASSTGTGGNTEAFF. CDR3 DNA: TGTGCCAGTAGTACCGGGACAGGGGGTAACACTGAAGCTTTCTTT.

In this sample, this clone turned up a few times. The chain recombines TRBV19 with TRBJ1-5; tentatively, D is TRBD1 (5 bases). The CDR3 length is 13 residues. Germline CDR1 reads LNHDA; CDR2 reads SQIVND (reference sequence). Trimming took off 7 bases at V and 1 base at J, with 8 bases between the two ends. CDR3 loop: CASTRQSNQPQHF. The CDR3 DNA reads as TGTGCCAGTACTCGACAGAGCAATCAGCCCCAGCATTTT.

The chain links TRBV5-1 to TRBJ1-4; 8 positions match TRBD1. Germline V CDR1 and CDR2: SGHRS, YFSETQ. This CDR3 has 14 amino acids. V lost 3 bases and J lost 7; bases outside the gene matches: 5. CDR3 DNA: TGCGCCAGCAGCTCGGGACAGGCGCGTGAAAAACTGTTTTTT. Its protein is CASSSGQAREKLFF.

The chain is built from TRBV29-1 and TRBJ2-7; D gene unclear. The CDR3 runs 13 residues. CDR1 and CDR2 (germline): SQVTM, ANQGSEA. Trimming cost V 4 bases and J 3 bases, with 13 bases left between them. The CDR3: CSVGRLSVYEQYF. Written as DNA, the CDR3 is TGCAGCGTTGGGAGACTGTCCGTCTACGAGCAGTACTTC.

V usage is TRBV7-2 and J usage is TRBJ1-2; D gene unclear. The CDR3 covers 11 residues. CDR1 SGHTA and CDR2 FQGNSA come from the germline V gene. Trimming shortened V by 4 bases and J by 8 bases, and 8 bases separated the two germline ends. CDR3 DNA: TGTGCCAGCAGCTCCTTTATCGGCTACACCTTC. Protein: CASSSFIGYTF.

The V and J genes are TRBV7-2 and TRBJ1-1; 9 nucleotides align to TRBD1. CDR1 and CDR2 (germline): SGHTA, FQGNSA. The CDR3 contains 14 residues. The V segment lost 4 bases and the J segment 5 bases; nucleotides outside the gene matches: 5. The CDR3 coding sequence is TGTGCCAGCAGCTCTGACAGGGGGAAAACTGAAGCTTTCTTT. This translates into CASSSDRGKTEAFF.

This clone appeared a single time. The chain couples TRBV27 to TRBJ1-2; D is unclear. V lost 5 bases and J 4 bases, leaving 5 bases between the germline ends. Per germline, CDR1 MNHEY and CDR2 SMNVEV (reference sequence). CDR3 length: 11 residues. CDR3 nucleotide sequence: TGTGCCAGCAGTCCGGGCTATGGCTACACCTTC. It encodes CASSPGYGYTF.

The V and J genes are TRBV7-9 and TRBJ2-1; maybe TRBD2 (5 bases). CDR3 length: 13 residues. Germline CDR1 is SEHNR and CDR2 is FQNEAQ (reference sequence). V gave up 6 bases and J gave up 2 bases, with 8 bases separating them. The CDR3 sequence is CASSPLAYNEQFF. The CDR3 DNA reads TGTGCCAGCAGTCCACTAGCCTACAATGAGCAGTTCTTC.

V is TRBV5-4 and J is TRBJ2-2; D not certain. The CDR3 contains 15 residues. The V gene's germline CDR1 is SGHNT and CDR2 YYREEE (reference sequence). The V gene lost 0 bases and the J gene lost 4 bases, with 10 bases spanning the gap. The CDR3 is CASSLDRVPTGELFF. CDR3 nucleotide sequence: TGTGCCAGCAGCTTGGATCGGGTCCCCACCGGGGAGCTGTTTTTT.

CDR3 sequence (DNA): TGTGCCAGTAATCCAACCGGGACAAGGGGCTATGGCTACACCTTC. Its protein is CASNPTGTRGYGYTF. This sequence joins TRBV19 and TRBJ1-2; D is possibly TRBD1 (6 bases). The CDR3 runs to 15 residues. Between the trimmed V and J ends, which lost 7 bases and 4 bases, there was a span of 19 bases. CDR1 and CDR2 (germline): LNHDA, SQIVND (reference sequence).

The CDR3 loop reads CASRWTGLNTEAFF. The CDR3 DNA is TGTGCCAGTAGATGGACAGGGCTGAACACTGAAGCTTTCTTT. V and J are TRBV19 and TRBJ1-1; TRBD1 aligns across 8 bases. The CDR3 totals 14 residues. V lost 6 bases and J lost 0; bases outside the gene matches: 3. CDR1 and CDR2 (germline): LNHDA, SQIVND (reference sequence).

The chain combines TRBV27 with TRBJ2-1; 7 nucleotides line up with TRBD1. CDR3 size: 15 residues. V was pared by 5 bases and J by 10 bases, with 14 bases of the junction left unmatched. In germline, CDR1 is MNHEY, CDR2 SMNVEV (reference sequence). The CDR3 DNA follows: TGTGCCAGCAGTCCCTACGGGACAGCCGAAGGGGAGCAGTTCTTC. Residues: CASSPYGTAEGEQFF.

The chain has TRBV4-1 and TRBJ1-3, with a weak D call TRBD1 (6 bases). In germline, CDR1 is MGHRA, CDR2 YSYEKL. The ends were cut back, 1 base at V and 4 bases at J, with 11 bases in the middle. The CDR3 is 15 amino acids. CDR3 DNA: TGCGCCAGCAGCCAAGGGGCAGGGACAGGAAACACCATATATTTT. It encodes CASSQGAGTGNTIYF.

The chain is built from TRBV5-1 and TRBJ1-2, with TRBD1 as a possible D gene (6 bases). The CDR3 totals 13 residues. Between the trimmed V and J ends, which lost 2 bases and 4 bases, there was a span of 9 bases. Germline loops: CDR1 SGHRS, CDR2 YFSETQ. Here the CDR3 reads CASSLQGAYGYTF. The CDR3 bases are TGCGCCAGCAGCTTACAGGGAGCCTATGGCTACACCTTC. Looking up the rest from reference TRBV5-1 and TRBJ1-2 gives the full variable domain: KAGVTQTPRYLIKTRGQQVTLSCSPISGHRSVSWYQQTPGQGLQFLFEYFSETQRNKGNFPGRFSGRQFSNSRSEMNVSTLELGDSALYLCASSLQGAYGYTFGSGTRLTVV.

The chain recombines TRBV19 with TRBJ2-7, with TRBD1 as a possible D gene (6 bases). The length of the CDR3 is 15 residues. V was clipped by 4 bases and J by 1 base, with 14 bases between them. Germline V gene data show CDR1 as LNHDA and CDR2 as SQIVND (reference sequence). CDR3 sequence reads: CASSTDSTFSYEQYF. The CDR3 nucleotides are TGTGCCAGTAGTACGGACAGTACTTTTTCCTACGAGCAGTACTTC. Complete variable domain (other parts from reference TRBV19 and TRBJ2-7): DGGITQSPKYLFRKEGQNVTLSCEQNLNHDAMYWYRQDPGQGLRLIYYSQIVNDFQKGDIAEGYSVSREKKESFPLTVTSAQKNPTAFYLCASSTDSTFSYEQYFGPGTRLTVT.